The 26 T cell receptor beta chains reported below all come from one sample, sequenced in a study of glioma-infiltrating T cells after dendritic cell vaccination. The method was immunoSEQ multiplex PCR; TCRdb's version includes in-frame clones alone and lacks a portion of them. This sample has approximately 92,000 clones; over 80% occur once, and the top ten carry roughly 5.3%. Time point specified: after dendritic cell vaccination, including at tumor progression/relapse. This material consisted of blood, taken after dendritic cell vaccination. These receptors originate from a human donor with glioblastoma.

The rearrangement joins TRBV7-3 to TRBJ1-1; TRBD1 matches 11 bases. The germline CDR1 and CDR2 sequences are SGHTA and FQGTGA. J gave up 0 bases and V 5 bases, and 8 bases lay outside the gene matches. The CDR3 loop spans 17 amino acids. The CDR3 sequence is CASSPTGTGGMNTEAFF. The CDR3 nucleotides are TGTGCCAGCAGCCCTACCGGGACAGGGGGGATGAACACTGAAGCTTTCTTT.

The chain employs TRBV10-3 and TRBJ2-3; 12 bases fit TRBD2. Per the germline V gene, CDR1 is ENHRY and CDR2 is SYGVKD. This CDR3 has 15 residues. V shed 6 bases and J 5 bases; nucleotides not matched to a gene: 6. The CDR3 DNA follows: TGTGCCATCAGAAGTCTAGCGGGAGGGCAAGATACGCAGTATTTT. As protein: CAIRSLAGGQDTQYF.

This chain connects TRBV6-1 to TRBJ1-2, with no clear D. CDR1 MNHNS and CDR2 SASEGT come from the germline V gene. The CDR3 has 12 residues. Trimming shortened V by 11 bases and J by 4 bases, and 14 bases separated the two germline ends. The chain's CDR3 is CASRSEFYGYTF. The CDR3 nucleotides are TGTGCCTCCAGATCGGAGTTCTATGGCTACACCTTC.

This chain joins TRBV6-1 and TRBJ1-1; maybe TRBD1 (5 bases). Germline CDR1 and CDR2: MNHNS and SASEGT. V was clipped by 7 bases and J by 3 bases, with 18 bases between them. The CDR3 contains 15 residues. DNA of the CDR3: TGTGCCAGCACCAACCCGTCGGGGGGGGACACTGAAGCTTTCTTT. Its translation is CASTNPSGGDTEAFF.

This chain's CDR3 is CASSLWAGNTEAFF. CDR3 bases: TGTGCCAGCAGTTTATGGGCGGGGAACACTGAAGCTTTCTTT. The chain joins TRBV27 to TRBJ1-1; D gene ambiguous. This CDR3 contains 14 residues. Trimming left V 1 base short and J 1 base short, with 7 bases between. Looked up from germline, CDR1 is MNHEY and CDR2 is SMNVEV (reference sequence).

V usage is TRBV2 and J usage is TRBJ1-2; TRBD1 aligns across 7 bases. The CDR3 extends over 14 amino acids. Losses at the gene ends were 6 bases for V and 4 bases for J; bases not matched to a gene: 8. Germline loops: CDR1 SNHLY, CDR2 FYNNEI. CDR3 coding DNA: TGTGCCAGCAGGACCGGGACAGAGCTCTATGGCTACACCTTC. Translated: CASRTGTELYGYTF.

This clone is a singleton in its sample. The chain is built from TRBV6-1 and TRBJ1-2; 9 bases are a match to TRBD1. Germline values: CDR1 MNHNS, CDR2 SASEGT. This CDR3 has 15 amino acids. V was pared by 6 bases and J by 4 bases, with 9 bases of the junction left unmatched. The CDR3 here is CASRPTGGIGYGYTF. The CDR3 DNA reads TGTGCCAGCAGACCCACAGGGGGCATCGGCTATGGCTACACCTTC.

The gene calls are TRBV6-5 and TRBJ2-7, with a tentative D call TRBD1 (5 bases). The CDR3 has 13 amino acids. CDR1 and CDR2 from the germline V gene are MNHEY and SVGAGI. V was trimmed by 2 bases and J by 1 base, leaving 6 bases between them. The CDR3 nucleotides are TGTGCCAGCAGTTACGCAGGGTCCTACGAGCAGTACTTC. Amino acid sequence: CASSYAGSYEQYF.

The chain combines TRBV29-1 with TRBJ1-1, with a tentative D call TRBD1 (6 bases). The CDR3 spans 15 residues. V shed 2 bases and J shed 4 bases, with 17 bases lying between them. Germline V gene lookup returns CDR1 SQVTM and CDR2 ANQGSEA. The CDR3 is CSVEMGGGHGTEAFF. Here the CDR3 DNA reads TGCAGCGTTGAAATGGGAGGGGGACACGGCACTGAAGCTTTCTTT.

In nucleotides, the CDR3 is TGTGCCAGCAGCGCAAGCGGGAGCTCCTACAATGAGCAGTTCTTC. Amino acid sequence: CASSASGSSYNEQFF. The V and J genes are TRBV11-3 and TRBJ2-1; 8 bases match TRBD2. The CDR3 extends over 15 amino acids. Germline CDR1 SGHNT, CDR2 YENEEA. V shed 5 bases, J shed 0 bases, and the junction held 3 bases outside the gene matches.

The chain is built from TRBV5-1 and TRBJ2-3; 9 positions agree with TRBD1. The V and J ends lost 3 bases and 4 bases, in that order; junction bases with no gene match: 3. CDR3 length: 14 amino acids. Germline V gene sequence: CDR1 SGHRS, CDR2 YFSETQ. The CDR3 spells CASSWRTGADTQYF. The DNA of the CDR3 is TGCGCCAGCAGCTGGAGGACAGGGGCAGATACGCAGTATTTT.

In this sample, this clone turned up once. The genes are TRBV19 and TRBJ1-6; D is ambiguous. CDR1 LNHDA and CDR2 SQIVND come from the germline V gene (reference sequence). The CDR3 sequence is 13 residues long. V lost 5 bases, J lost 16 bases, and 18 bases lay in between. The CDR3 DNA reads TGTGCCAGTAGTTCCCCCGGCGGGTTAGGTCTCCACTTT. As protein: CASSSPGGLGLHF.

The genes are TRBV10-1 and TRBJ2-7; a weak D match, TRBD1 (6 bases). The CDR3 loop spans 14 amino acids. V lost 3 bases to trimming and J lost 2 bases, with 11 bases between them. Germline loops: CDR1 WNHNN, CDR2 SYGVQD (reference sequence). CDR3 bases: TGCGCCAGCAGTGACCAGGGGTACCCCTACGAGCAGTACTTC. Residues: CASSDQGYPYEQYF.

CDR3 DNA sequence: TGTGCCAGCAGCGACTCCGGTTACACTGAAGCTTTCTTT. This encodes CASSDSGYTEAFF. The chain joins TRBV2 to TRBJ1-1; D gene unclear. The CDR3 runs to 13 residues. Germline assignment: CDR1 SNHLY and CDR2 FYNNEI. Trimming took off 6 bases at V and 3 bases at J, with 11 bases between the two ends.

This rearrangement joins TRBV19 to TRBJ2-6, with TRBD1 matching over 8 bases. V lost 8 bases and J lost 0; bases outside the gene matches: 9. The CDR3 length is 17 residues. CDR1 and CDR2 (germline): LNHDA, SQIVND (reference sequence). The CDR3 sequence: CASGPGTGDSGANVLTF. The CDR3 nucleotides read TGTGCCAGTGGACCCGGGACAGGCGACTCTGGGGCCAACGTCCTGACTTTC.

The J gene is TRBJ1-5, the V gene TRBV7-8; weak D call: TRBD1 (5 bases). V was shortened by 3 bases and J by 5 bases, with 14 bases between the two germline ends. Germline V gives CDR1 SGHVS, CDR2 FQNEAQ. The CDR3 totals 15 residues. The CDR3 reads CASSFSRVGHQPQHF. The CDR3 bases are TGTGCCAGCAGCTTTTCCAGGGTGGGTCATCAGCCCCAGCATTTT.

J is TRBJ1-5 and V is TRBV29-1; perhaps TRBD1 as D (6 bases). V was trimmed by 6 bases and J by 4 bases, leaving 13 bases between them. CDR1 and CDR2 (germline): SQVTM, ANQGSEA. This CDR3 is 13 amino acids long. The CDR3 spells CSVGHDKNQPQHF. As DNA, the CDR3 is TGCAGCGTGGGACACGATAAAAATCAGCCCCAGCATTTT.

CDR3 loop: CASSLAGLAGYNEQFF. As DNA, the CDR3 is TGCGCCAGCAGCTTGGCCGGGCTAGCGGGCTACAATGAGCAGTTCTTC. This chain joins TRBV5-1 and TRBJ2-1, with 8 bases aligning to TRBD2. This CDR3 has 16 residues. Trimming took 0 bases from V and 3 from J; bases not matched to a gene: 5. CDR1 and CDR2 from the germline V gene are SGHRS and YFSETQ.

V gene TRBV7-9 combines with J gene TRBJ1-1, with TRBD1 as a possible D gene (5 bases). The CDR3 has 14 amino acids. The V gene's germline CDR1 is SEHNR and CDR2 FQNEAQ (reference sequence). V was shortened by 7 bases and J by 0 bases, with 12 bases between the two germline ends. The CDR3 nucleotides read TGTGCCAGCAAGCTATCAGGGATGAACACTGAAGCTTTCTTT. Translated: CASKLSGMNTEAFF.

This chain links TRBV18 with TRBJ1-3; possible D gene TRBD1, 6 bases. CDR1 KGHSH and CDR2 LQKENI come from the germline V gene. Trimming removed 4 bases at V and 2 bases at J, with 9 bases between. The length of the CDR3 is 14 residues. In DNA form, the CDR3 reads TGTGCCAGCTCACAAACAGGGCCTGGAAACACCATATATTTT. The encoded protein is CASSQTGPGNTIYF.

The CDR3 bases are TGTGCCAGTAGCCACAGGGAGCGACTAATGGGTACGCAGTATTTT. Amino acids: CASSHRERLMGTQYF. The gene calls are TRBV19 and TRBJ2-3; TRBD1 is a possible D gene (6 bases). Deletions cut 6 bases from V and 8 bases from J, with 21 bases between. This CDR3 comprises 15 residues. CDR1 LNHDA and CDR2 SQIVND come from the germline V gene (reference sequence).

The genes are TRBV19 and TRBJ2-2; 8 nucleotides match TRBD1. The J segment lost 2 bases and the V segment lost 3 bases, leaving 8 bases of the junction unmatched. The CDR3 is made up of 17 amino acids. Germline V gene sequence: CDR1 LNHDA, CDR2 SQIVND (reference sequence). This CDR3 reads CASSIAGTGPNTGELFF. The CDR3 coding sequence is TGTGCCAGTAGTATCGCAGGGACAGGTCCCAACACCGGGGAGCTGTTTTTT.

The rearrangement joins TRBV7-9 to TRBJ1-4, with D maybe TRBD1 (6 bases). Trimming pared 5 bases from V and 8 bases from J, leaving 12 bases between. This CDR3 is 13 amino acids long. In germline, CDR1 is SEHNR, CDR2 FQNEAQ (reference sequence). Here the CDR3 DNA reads TGTGCCAGCAGCCTCTGGGACAAAGAAAAACTGTTTTTT. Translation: CASSLWDKEKLFF. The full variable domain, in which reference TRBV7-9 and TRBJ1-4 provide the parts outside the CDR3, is DTGVSQNPRHKITKRGQNVTFRCDPISEHNRLYWYRQTLGQGPEFLTYFQNEAQLEKSRLLSDRFSAERPKGSFSTLEIQRTEQGDSAMYLCASSLWDKEKLFFGSGTQLSVL.

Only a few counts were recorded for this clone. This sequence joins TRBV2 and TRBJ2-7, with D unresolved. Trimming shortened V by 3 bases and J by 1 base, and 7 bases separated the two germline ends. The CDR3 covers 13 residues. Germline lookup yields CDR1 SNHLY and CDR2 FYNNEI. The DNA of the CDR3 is TGTGCCAGCAGTGATGCGGAATCCTACGAGCAGTACTTC. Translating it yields CASSDAESYEQYF.

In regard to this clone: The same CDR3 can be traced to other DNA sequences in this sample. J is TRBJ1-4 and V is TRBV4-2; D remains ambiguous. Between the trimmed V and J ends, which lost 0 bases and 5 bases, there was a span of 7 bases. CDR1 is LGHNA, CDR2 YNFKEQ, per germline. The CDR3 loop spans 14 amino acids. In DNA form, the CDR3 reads TGTGCCAGCAGCCAAGATGGAGGGAATGAAAAACTGTTTTTT. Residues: CASSQDGGNEKLFF.

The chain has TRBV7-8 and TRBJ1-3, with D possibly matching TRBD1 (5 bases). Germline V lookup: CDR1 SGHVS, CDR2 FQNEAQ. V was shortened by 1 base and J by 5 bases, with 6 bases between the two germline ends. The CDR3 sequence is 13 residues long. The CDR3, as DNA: TGTGCCAGCAGCTTAGGACAGCGAAACACCATATATTTT. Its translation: CASSLGQRNTIYF. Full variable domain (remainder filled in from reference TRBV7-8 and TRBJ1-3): GAGVSQSPRYKVAKRGQDVALRCDPISGHVSLFWYQQALGQGPEFLTYFQNEAQLDKSGLPSDRFFAERPEGSVSTLKIQRTQQEDSAVYLCASSLGQRNTIYFGEGSWLTVV.